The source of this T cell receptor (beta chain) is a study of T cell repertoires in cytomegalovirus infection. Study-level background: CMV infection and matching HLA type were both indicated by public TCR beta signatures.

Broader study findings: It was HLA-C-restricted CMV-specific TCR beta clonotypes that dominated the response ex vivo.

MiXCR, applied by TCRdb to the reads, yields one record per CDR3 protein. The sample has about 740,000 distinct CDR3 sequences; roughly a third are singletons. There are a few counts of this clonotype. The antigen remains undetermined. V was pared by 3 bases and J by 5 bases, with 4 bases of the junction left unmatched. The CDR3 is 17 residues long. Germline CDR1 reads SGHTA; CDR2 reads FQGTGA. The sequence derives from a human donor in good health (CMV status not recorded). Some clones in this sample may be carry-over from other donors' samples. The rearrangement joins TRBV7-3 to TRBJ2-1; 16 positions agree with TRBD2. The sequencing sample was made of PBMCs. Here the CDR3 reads CASSLGLAGGRDNEQFF. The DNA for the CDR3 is TGTGCCAGCAGCTTGGGACTAGCGGGGGGGCGGGACAATGAGCAGTTCTTC.